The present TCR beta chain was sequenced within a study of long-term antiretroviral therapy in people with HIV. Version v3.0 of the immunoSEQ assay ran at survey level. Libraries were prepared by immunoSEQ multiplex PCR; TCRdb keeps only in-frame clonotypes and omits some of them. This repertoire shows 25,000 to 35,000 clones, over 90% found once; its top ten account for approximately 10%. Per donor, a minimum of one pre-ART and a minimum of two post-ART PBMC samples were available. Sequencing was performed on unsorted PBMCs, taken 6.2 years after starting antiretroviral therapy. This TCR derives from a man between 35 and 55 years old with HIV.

The CDR3 loop is CASSGIAGGGTDTQYF. CDR3 coding DNA: TGTGCCAGCAGTGGGATAGCGGGAGGGGGCACAGATACGCAGTATTTT. V usage is TRBV27 and J usage is TRBJ2-3; 11 bases align to TRBD2. V lost 5 bases, J lost 1 base, and 5 bases stayed unmatched. CDR1 is MNHEY, CDR2 SMNVEV, per germline (reference sequence). The CDR3 is 16 residues long.